This T cell receptor beta chain was obtained from a study of OX40 agonist ivuxolimab in advanced cancers. Background on the study: One hepatocellular carcinoma and a couple of cutaneous melanoma patients partially responded.

Method: immunoSEQ multiplex PCR; TCRdb's copy keeps in-frame clones and lacks some. The sample consists of roughly 30,000 clones, roughly 81% of them appearing once. The germline gives CDR1 MDHEN, CDR2 SYDVKM. CDR3 length: 12 amino acids. The V end was cut by 11 bases, the J end by 1 base, with 11 bases between. The receptor was isolated from an adult with an advanced solid tumor such as melanoma, head and neck, liver or kidney cancer. This rearrangement joins TRBV28 to TRBJ1-1, with TRBD1 as a possible D gene (5 bases). The material was CD4+ or CD8+ T cells sorted from blood, obtained in a trial of the OX40 agonist ivuxolimab. In DNA form, the CDR3 reads TGTGCCGGCTCCGGGGCGAACACTGAAGCTTTCTTT. This sequence encodes CAGSGANTEAFF.